This T cell receptor (beta chain) is from a study of Ad26.COV2.S vaccination and SARS-CoV-2 variants. Documented treatment: about 20 received Ad26.COV2.S at low or high dose, single or two shots; about 5 received placebo; per-sample allocation not given. Sampling took place 63 days after the first vaccine or placebo injection. Donation was by an adult aged 18-55 years who was in Boston. This CDR3 region has 15 residues. Germline V gene lookup returns CDR1 MDHEN and CDR2 SYDVKM. V dropped 5 bases and J dropped 2; count of bases not matched to a gene: 6. Some clones are missing from TCRdb's copy, which holds only in-frame ones; the method was immunoSEQ multiplex PCR. The table has 200,000 to 250,000 clones, 88% seen once; the top ten hold approximately 11%.

The sequenced sample was peripheral blood, obtained in a trial of Ad26.COV2.S vaccine versus placebo. This chain connects TRBV28 to TRBJ2-7, with 10 bases identical to TRBD1. The TCR sequence derives from a person aged 18-65 years who received the Ad26.COV2.S COVID-19 vaccine or a placebo. CDR3 DNA sequence: TGTGCCAGCAGTGGATCCGGGACAGGGGCCTACGAGCAGTACTTC. Protein sequence: CASSGSGTGAYEQYF.